Following are 29 T cell receptor beta chains from one sample sequenced in a study of identical twins. MiXCR, run by TCRdb on the 5' RACE reads, gives a single entry per CDR3 protein. The table lists 650,000 to 800,000 distinct CDR3 sequences, 8.5% to 9% of them singletons, with 0.98% in the top ten. These data were also reused for a study on yellow fever vaccine responses in identical twins.

Sequenced: PBMCs. These receptors were taken from a woman between 18 and 29 years old in good health.

This clonotype occurred a few times. The chain is built from TRBV12-3 or TRBV12-4 and TRBJ2-7; the D gene could be TRBD1 or TRBD2 (5 bases each). This CDR3 spans 13 amino acids. Between the trimmed V and J ends, which lost 8 bases and 6 bases, there was a span of 17 bases. CDR3 sequence reads: CASAGTTDGEQYF. The CDR3 coding sequence is TGTGCCAGCGCCGGGACGACTGATGGCGAGCAGTACTTC.

This chain links TRBV4-2 with TRBJ2-5, with D possibly matching TRBD1 (5 bases). From germline, CDR1 is LGHNA and CDR2 YNFKEQ. The CDR3 runs to 14 residues. V lost 0 bases, J lost 1 base, and 6 bases lay in between. In DNA, the CDR3 is TGTGCCAGCAGCCAAGAGCAGGGCCAAGAGACCCAGTACTTC. The encoded protein is CASSQEQGQETQYF.

V is TRBV6-1 and J is TRBJ2-5; 9 positions match TRBD2. CDR3 size: 14 residues. After removal of 7 bases from V and 1 base from J, the junction contained 4 bases not matched to a gene. Germline assignment: CDR1 MNHNS and CDR2 SASEGT. The CDR3 loop is CASKAGGSQETQYF. CDR3 DNA sequence: TGTGCCAGCAAGGCGGGAGGGAGCCAAGAGACCCAGTACTTC.

This clonotype was counted between two and nine times. V usage is TRBV20-1 and J usage is TRBJ2-3; 12 positions match TRBD1. V shed 2 bases and J 5 bases; nucleotides not matched to a gene: 8. Germline values: CDR1 DFQATT, CDR2 SNEGSKA (reference sequence). The CDR3 is 16 amino acids. The CDR3 DNA follows: TGCAGTGCTAGATCAACGGGACAGGGGGCTGGAGATACGCAGTATTTT. Protein: CSARSTGQGAGDTQYF.

This clonotype was observed a handful of times. V is TRBV19 and J is TRBJ2-7; D is uncertain. Germline lookup yields CDR1 LNHDA and CDR2 SQIVND (reference sequence). This CDR3 spans 13 amino acids. Trimming shortened V by 7 bases and J by 7 bases, and 17 bases separated the two germline ends. CDR3 loop: CASKRVARKEQYF. CDR3 nucleotide sequence: TGTGCCAGTAAAAGGGTGGCCAGAAAAGAGCAGTACTTC.

The rearrangement joins TRBV29-1 to TRBJ2-6; 7 bases are shared with TRBD2. J lost 0 bases, V lost 4 bases, and 0 bases had no gene match. The V gene's germline CDR1 is SQVTM and CDR2 ANQGSEA. The CDR3 runs 14 residues. The CDR3 sequence: CSVGEGSGANVLTF. As DNA, the CDR3 is TGCAGCGTTGGGGAGGGCTCTGGGGCCAACGTCCTGACTTTC.

Worth noting for this clonotype: A much larger clone lies a single base off, so this may be a read error. The rearrangement joins TRBV12-3 or TRBV12-4 to TRBJ2-3, with D perhaps being TRBD1 or TRBD2 (5 bases each). The CDR3 is 14 residues long. CDR3 in DNA: TGTGCCTGCAGTTTAGAGGGGTTAACAGATACGCAGTATTTT. Residues: CACSLEGLTDTQYF.

This clonotype was counted between two and nine times. This sequence joins TRBV30 and TRBJ2-7; D call uncertain. This CDR3 region has 12 residues. Germline loops: CDR1 GTSNPN, CDR2 SVGIG (reference sequence). Trimming cost V 6 bases and J 4 bases, with 13 bases left between them. CDR3 coding DNA: TGTGCCTGCCAACTGACTGTTTACGAGCAGTACTTC. Translation: CACQLTVYEQYF. The full variable domain, completed using reference TRBV30 and TRBJ2-7, is SQTIHQWPATLVQPVGSPLSLECTVEGTSNPNLYWYRQAAGRGLQLLFYSVGIGQISSEVPQNLSASRPQDRQFILSSKKLLLSDSGFYLCACQLTVYEQYFGPGTRLTVT.

The chain links TRBV5-1 to TRBJ2-3; 12 bases align to TRBD2. Per germline, CDR1 SGHRS and CDR2 YFSETQ. CDR3 length equals 17 residues. V lost 1 base, J lost 5 bases, and 8 bases stayed unmatched. Here the CDR3 DNA reads TGCGCCAGCAGCTTGAGTCTAGCGGGGGGGCAGGGAGATACGCAGTATTTT. It translates to CASSLSLAGGQGDTQYF.

This clonotype was picked up a small number of times. The chain uses TRBV3-1 and TRBJ1-2; no definite D call. This CDR3 is built from 15 residues. The germline V gene encodes CDR1 LGHDT and CDR2 YNNKEL (reference sequence). Trimming took off 1 base at V and 2 bases at J, with 11 bases between the two ends. The CDR3: CASSQGLPGNYGYTF. CDR3 nucleotides: TGTGCCAGCAGCCAAGGTCTCCCGGGGAACTATGGCTACACCTTC.

J is TRBJ2-7 and V is TRBV28; D ambiguous. CDR3 length: 15 amino acids. Per the germline V gene, CDR1 is MDHEN and CDR2 is SYDVKM. Trimming shortened V by 8 bases and J by 2 bases, and 19 bases separated the two germline ends. The DNA of the CDR3 is TGTGCCAGCGCCGTAATTGCGGACCATCCCTACGAGCAGTACTTC. It is translated as CASAVIADHPYEQYF.

In its sample, this clonotype was seen a few times. The J gene is TRBJ2-7, the V gene TRBV20-1, with D possibly matching TRBD2 (6 bases). This CDR3 is 13 amino acids long. The germline CDR1 and CDR2 sequences are DFQATT and SNEGSKA (reference sequence). V lost 4 bases and J lost 3, with 13 bases in between. In DNA form, the CDR3 reads TGCAGTGCTACGGCCACTAGCCGCTACGAGCAGTACTTC. This sequence encodes CSATATSRYEQYF.

The chain uses TRBV12-3 or TRBV12-4 and TRBJ2-1; TRBD2 agrees at 11 bases. The V segment lost 3 bases and the J segment 7 bases; nucleotides outside the gene matches: 11. The CDR3 has 17 residues. CDR3 in amino acids: CASSFGGPRLAGNEQFF. DNA for the CDR3: TGTGCCAGCAGTTTTGGTGGTCCCCGACTAGCGGGAAATGAGCAGTTCTTC.

This clonotype was seen ten or more times. The chain uses TRBV6-2 or TRBV6-3 and TRBJ2-7; TRBD2 agrees at 8 bases. Per germline, CDR1 MNHEY and CDR2 SVGEGT. The CDR3 consists of 15 residues. V was pared by 0 bases and J by 2 bases, with 3 bases of the junction left unmatched. CDR3 bases: TGTGCCAGCAGTTACTCATCAGCGGGAGCCTACGAGCAGTACTTC. Translating it yields CASSYSSAGAYEQYF.

The rearrangement uses TRBV10-3 and TRBJ2-5; the match to TRBD2 covers 7 bases. Germline V gene data show CDR1 as ENHRY and CDR2 as SYGVKD. This CDR3 is built from 13 residues. With V trimmed by 4 bases and J by 5 bases, 4 bases remained unmatched. CDR3 nucleotides: TGTGCCATCAGTGGGCAGGGAGGGGAGACCCAGTACTTC. This codes for CAISGQGGETQYF.

This clonotype has a handful of counts. The chain links TRBV30 to TRBJ1-2; D not certain. V was trimmed by 0 bases and J by 5 bases, leaving 4 bases between them. The germline gives CDR1 GTSNPN, CDR2 SVGIG (reference sequence). The CDR3 has 11 residues. For the CDR3, the DNA is TGTGCCTGGAGTGTAGGGTATGGCTACACCTTC. Translation: CAWSVGYGYTF. The full variable domain, rest sourced from reference TRBV30 and TRBJ1-2, is SQTIHQWPATLVQPVGSPLSLECTVEGTSNPNLYWYRQAAGRGLQLLFYSVGIGQISSEVPQNLSASRPQDRQFILSSKKLLLSDSGFYLCAWSVGYGYTFGSGTRLTVV.

This clonotype was recorded at least ten times. The rearrangement joins TRBV15 to TRBJ2-1, with TRBD2 identical over 13 bases. This CDR3 spans 17 amino acids. The germline V gene encodes CDR1 LNHNV and CDR2 YYDKDF (reference sequence). With V trimmed by 0 bases and J by 8 bases, 7 bases remained unmatched. CDR3 coding DNA: TGTGCCACCAGCAGAGACCGAACTAGCGGGAGGGTCTATGAGCAGTTCTTC. Its protein is CATSRDRTSGRVYEQFF.

The rearrangement links TRBV10-3 to TRBJ2-7; D gene unclear. V was shortened by 3 bases and J by 0 bases, with 18 bases between the two germline ends. This CDR3 is 17 amino acids long. Germline assignment: CDR1 ENHRY and CDR2 SYGVKD. Here the CDR3 reads CAISDPEVGRRSYEQYF. For the CDR3, the DNA is TGTGCCATCAGTGACCCTGAAGTTGGGCGGCGCTCCTACGAGCAGTACTTC.

This chain links TRBV5-6 with TRBJ2-3; a weak D match, TRBD2 (6 bases). This CDR3 has 16 residues. From germline, CDR1 is SGHDT and CDR2 YYEEEE. The ends were cut back, 0 bases at V and 5 bases at J, with 16 bases in the middle. Written as DNA, the CDR3 is TGTGCCAGCAGCTTGGATCGGGCGGGATTGGTAGATACGCAGTATTTT. As protein: CASSLDRAGLVDTQYF.

V gene TRBV11-2 combines with J gene TRBJ1-1, with a weak D call TRBD1 (6 bases). The CDR3 runs 14 residues. Germline lookup yields CDR1 SGHAT and CDR2 FQNNGV. V lost 5 bases and J 3 bases, leaving 13 bases between the germline ends. This chain's CDR3 is CASSPLGQYTEAFF. The CDR3 DNA is TGTGCCAGCAGCCCTCTCGGACAGTACACTGAAGCTTTCTTT. The variable domain in full, with the rest retrieved from reference TRBV11-2 and TRBJ1-1, is EAGVAQSPRYKIIEKRQSVAFWCNPISGHATLYWYQQILGQGPKLLIQFQNNGVVDDSQLPKDRFSAERLKGVDSTLKIQPAKLEDSAVYLCASSPLGQYTEAFFGQGTRLTVV.

This chain uses TRBV29-1 with TRBJ2-1, with TRBD2 matching 10 bases. The ends lost 2 bases at V and 10 bases at J; junction bases unmatched: 2. The germline CDR1 and CDR2 sequences are SQVTM and ANQGSEA. The CDR3 is 12 residues long. CDR3 amino acids: CSVELAGVEQFF. CDR3 coding DNA: TGCAGCGTTGAACTAGCGGGAGTGGAGCAGTTCTTC.

The chain combines TRBV5-1 with TRBJ2-3, with 8 positions matching TRBD1. Germline V gives CDR1 SGHRS, CDR2 YFSETQ. This CDR3 is built from 16 residues. V lost 5 bases, J lost 0 bases, and 8 bases stayed unmatched. The CDR3 spells CASRYLGQDSTDTQYF. CDR3 nucleotides: TGCGCCAGCAGGTACCTGGGACAGGACAGCACAGATACGCAGTATTTT.

This clonotype was seen many times. The V and J genes are TRBV12-3 or TRBV12-4 and TRBJ2-1, with 10 bases fitting TRBD1. This CDR3 has 15 amino acids. The V gene end was trimmed by 6 bases and the J gene end by 4 bases; junction bases not matched to a gene: 6. Here the CDR3 reads CASSRDRGGYNEQFF. The CDR3 DNA sequence: TGTGCCAGCAGCCGGGACAGGGGCGGTTACAATGAGCAGTTCTTC.

The rearrangement links TRBV7-9 to TRBJ2-1, with D unclear. V was shortened by 0 bases and J by 8 bases, with 14 bases between the two germline ends. Germline V gene sequence: CDR1 SEHNR, CDR2 FQNEAQ (reference sequence). The CDR3 is made up of 15 amino acids. DNA of the CDR3: TGTGCCAGCAGCTTAGCCGGCTCAATCTCCGATGAGCAGTTCTTC. Protein product: CASSLAGSISDEQFF.

The sample holds many counts of this clonotype. This sequence joins TRBV6-1 and TRBJ2-7, with a weak D call TRBD1 (6 bases). The CDR3 loop spans 13 amino acids. Trimming shortened V by 2 bases and J by 7 bases, and 12 bases separated the two germline ends. CDR1 MNHNS and CDR2 SASEGT come from the germline V gene. CDR3 sequence reads: CASSESDRKEQYF. The CDR3 bases are TGTGCCAGCAGTGAATCCGACAGGAAGGAGCAGTACTTC.

This clonotype has just a few counts. The chain uses TRBV7-3 and TRBJ2-5, with 7 positions matching TRBD1. The CDR3 covers 16 residues. Germline assignment: CDR1 SGHTA and CDR2 FQGTGA. J gave up 5 bases and V 4 bases, and 13 bases lay outside the gene matches. DNA for the CDR3: TGTGCCAGCAGCTCAACAGGGGTAGGGCATAAGGAGACCCAGTACTTC. Protein sequence: CASSSTGVGHKETQYF.

The V and J genes are TRBV5-1 and TRBJ2-3, with D unresolved. The V end lost 1 base, the J end lost 2 bases, and 8 bases lay between the germline ends. Germline V gene sequence: CDR1 SGHRS, CDR2 YFSETQ. The CDR3 loop spans 14 amino acids. CDR3 sequence (DNA): TGCGCCAGCAGCTTGAGAAGCGACACAGATACGCAGTATTTT. Encoded protein: CASSLRSDTDTQYF.

This clonotype was observed many times. V and J are TRBV5-1 and TRBJ2-1, with 7 bases matching TRBD2. V shed 4 bases and J 6 bases; nucleotides not matched to a gene: 4. This CDR3 region has 13 residues. In germline, CDR1 is SGHRS, CDR2 YFSETQ. The CDR3 DNA follows: TGCGCCAGCAGCCCGGCGGGAGTCAATGAGCAGTTCTTC. Protein product: CASSPAGVNEQFF.

In its sample, this clonotype was seen many times. This sequence joins TRBV3-1 and TRBJ2-1; 7 bases fit TRBD2. Looked up from germline, CDR1 is LGHDT and CDR2 is YNNKEL (reference sequence). The CDR3 extends over 13 amino acids. V trimming: 1 base; J trimming: 12 bases; junction bases outside the gene matches: 6. This chain's CDR3 is CASSQGILAAQFF. The CDR3 DNA sequence: TGTGCCAGCAGCCAAGGCATTCTAGCGGCGCAGTTCTTC.